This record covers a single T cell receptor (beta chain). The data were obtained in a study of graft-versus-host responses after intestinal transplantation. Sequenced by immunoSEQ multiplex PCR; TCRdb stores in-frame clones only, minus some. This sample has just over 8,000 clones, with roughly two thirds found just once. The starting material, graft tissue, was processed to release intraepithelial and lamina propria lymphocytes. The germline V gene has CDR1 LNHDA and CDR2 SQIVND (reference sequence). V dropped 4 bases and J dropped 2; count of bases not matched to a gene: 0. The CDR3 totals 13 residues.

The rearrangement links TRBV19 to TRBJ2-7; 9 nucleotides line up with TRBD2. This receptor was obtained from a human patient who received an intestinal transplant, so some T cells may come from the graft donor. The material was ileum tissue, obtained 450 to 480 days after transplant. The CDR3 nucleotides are TGTGCCAGTAGTAGCGGGAGGGCCTACGAGCAGTACTTC. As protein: CASSSGRAYEQYF. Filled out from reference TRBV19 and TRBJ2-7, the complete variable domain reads DGGITQSPKYLFRKEGQNVTLSCEQNLNHDAMYWYRQDPGQGLRLIYYSQIVNDFQKGDIAEGYSVSREKKESFPLTVTSAQKNPTAFYLCASSSGRAYEQYFGPGTRLTVT.